A selection of T cell receptor beta chains follows, all from one sample in a study of long-term antiretroviral therapy in people with HIV. Clones were sequenced by immunoSEQ multiplex PCR, and TCRdb holds only the in-frame ones, with some missing. The top ten hold roughly a tenth of the sample, which has fewer than 30,000 clones, roughly 88% seen once. The sample in question was unsorted PBMCs, obtained 2.7 to 2.9 years after starting antiretroviral therapy. The source of these receptors is a man aged 30 to 39 with HIV. The conserved cysteine and the conserved F or W are not part of the CDR3 here.

j_call v_call cdr3_aa
TRBJ1-4 TRBV6-6 ASTDSRTTF
TRBJ2-1 TRBV9 ASSVEPLGLGSEQF
TRBJ2-1 TRBV5-1 ASSLGQEQF
TRBJ1-5 TRBV10-2 ASSESGINQPQH
TRBJ1-3 TRBV9 ASSVGGVSGNTIY
TRBJ2-2 TRBV9 ASSVVRGGADTGELF
TRBJ1-1 TRBV29-1 SVTRASSPAF
TRBJ1-6 TRBV5-6 ASSLSGQGASPLH
TRBJ1-4 TRBV28 ASGGWNNEKLF
TRBJ2-1 TRBV5-1 ASSGSGGRGLDEQF
TRBJ2-3 TRBV7-2 ASSLSIPGLAGGDTQY
TRBJ2-7 TRBV2 ASSGQRGGSYEQY
TRBJ1-2 TRBV19 ASSENRQGGYT
TRBJ2-7 TRBV21-1 ASSKKKVGQGLRFEQY
TRBJ1-2 TRBV19 ASSPTGDSNGYT
TRBJ1-4 TRBV28 ASSQQGANEKLF
TRBJ2-7 TRBV10-1 ASLNALAIHEQY
TRBJ1-1 TRBV6-6 ASSFYFGQMNTEAF
TRBJ1-1 TRBV20-1 SATVLFEAF
TRBJ2-1 TRBV10-3 AISSGNEQF
TRBJ2-5 TRBV28 ASSSVRETQY
TRBJ2-7 TRBV7-2 ASSPGPSPYEQY
TRBJ2-7 TRBV27 ASGPGQFFSYEQY
TRBJ2-3 TRBV5-5 ASSQLAGVVTDTQY
TRBJ2-7 TRBV5-1 ASSRGYEQY
TRBJ2-1 TRBV7-9 ASSLSGGSYNEQF
TRBJ2-7 TRBV13 ASSFKQPFAEQY
TRBJ2-5 TRBV7-3 ASSLWGQETQY
TRBJ2-2 TRBV10-2 ASSPSGGAAGELF